This TCR beta chain was recorded in a study of cytotoxic CD8 clonotypes in ibrutinib-treated CLL. Study-wide background: Once patients had received a median approximately eleven months of treatment, range 6 to 36, response samples were obtained. Study observations and caveats: Under therapy, public clonotypes either contracted or stayed stable, and they were uncommon.

With 1 base removed from V and 5 bases from J, the gap between germline ends came to 12 bases. This CDR3 spans 14 amino acids. Germline V gene data show CDR1 as SGHNT and CDR2 as YYREEE (reference sequence). The table came from immunoSEQ multiplex PCR; TCRdb's copy has only in-frame clones and leaves some out. The sample holds about 270,000 clones, approximately 76% seen once. A note on this clone: Its antigen remains unknown.

The receptor was derived from a human donor with chronic lymphocytic leukemia. The rearrangement links TRBV5-4 to TRBJ2-5; the D gene could be TRBD1 or TRBD2 (6 bases each). Source: PBMCs, taken at disease progression, from a patient treated with ibrutinib. Written as DNA, the CDR3 is TGTGCCAGCAGCTTGTTGGGGGGCAGGGAGACCCAGTACTTC. This translates into CASSLLGGRETQYF.